The 30 T cell receptor beta chains below were found in one sample sequenced in a study of post-analysis software for immune sequencing data. These receptors have no known antigen. Unique molecular identifiers were carried by the TCR beta cDNA libraries. MiXCR was run by TCRdb on the PCR reads, yielding one entry per CDR3 protein. Of roughly 800,000 distinct CDR3 sequences in the sample, 25% to 30% are singletons; the top ten hold around 0.6%. Overall study findings and caveats: Compared with controls, patients had more of roughly five TRBV segments, including TRBV5-6, TRBV5-1 and TRBV20-1.

Sequenced sample: blood. Receptors were obtained from a girl under 18 with multiple sclerosis.

This clonotype has more than one count but fewer than ten. V is TRBV20-1 and J is TRBJ1-2; 8 bases line up with TRBD1. This CDR3 has 13 amino acids. V lost 0 bases and J lost 7; bases outside the gene matches: 4. Germline values: CDR1 DFQATT, CDR2 SNEGSKA (reference sequence). Here the CDR3 reads CSARDTTGVGYTF. The CDR3, as DNA: TGCAGTGCTAGAGACACGACAGGGGTTGGCTACACCTTC.

This clonotype was observed a handful of times. The rearrangement joins TRBV7-2 to TRBJ2-7; TRBD1 matches at 7 bases. The V and J ends lost 4 bases and 7 bases, in that order; junction bases with no gene match: 7. The germline CDR1 and CDR2 sequences are SGHTA and FQGNSA. The CDR3 extends over 13 amino acids. The CDR3 reads CASSSEVRGEQYF. For the CDR3, the DNA is TGTGCCAGCAGCTCTGAAGTCAGGGGGGAGCAGTACTTC.

The chain has TRBV5-1 and TRBJ2-5; 12 positions match TRBD1. Germline CDR1 SGHRS, CDR2 YFSETQ. The trim removed 3 bases at V and 3 bases at J, leaving 3 bases unmatched. The CDR3 is made up of 15 amino acids. The CDR3 region is CASSSGTGGEETQYF. In DNA form, the CDR3 reads TGCGCCAGCAGCTCGGGGACAGGGGGCGAAGAGACCCAGTACTTC.

This chain connects TRBV12-3 or TRBV12-4 to TRBJ1-5; 7 bases agree with TRBD1. The CDR3 loop spans 15 amino acids. The trim removed 5 bases at V and 6 bases at J, leaving 10 bases unmatched. The CDR3 region is CASSPGQASGQPQHF. The CDR3 coding sequence is TGTGCCAGCAGTCCCGGACAGGCCTCCGGTCAGCCCCAGCATTTT.

Only one count was recorded for this clonotype. The V gene is TRBV5-1, the J gene TRBJ1-1; 8 positions match TRBD1. CDR1 and CDR2 from the germline V gene are SGHRS and YFSETQ. V was clipped by 0 bases and J by 6 bases; unmatched bases: 10. The CDR3 contains 16 residues. The CDR3 sequence: CASSLAFRTGRAEAFF. Here the CDR3 DNA reads TGCGCCAGCAGCTTGGCCTTTAGGACAGGGAGGGCTGAAGCTTTCTTT.

This chain joins TRBV7-9 and TRBJ2-4; 7 bases are shared with TRBD2. The CDR3 covers 15 residues. CDR1 and CDR2 from the germline V gene are SEHNR and FQNEAQ (reference sequence). After removal of 4 bases from V and 8 bases from J, the junction contained 11 bases not matched to a gene. Written as DNA, the CDR3 is TGTGCCAGCAGCTCCGGCGTCGGGGGGAGCGACATTCAGTACTTC. Amino acid sequence: CASSSGVGGSDIQYF.

The V and J genes are TRBV18 and TRBJ2-7, with 8 nucleotides matching TRBD1. This CDR3 has 14 residues. Germline V gene sequence: CDR1 KGHSH, CDR2 LQKENI. Trimming took 5 bases from V and 3 from J; bases not matched to a gene: 6. DNA for the CDR3: TGTGCCAGCTCATCCGGGACAGGCTTCTACGAGCAGTACTTC. It codes for CASSSGTGFYEQYF.

The sample holds many counts of this clonotype. V is TRBV5-6 and J is TRBJ2-7; a weak D match, TRBD2 (7 bases). V was pared by 7 bases and J by 4 bases, with 18 bases between. The CDR3 loop spans 14 amino acids. Per the germline V gene, CDR1 is SGHDT and CDR2 is YYEEEE. DNA of the CDR3: TGTGCCAGCGCCCCCTCCGGGGGGCGGTACGAGCAGTACTTC. Its protein product is CASAPSGGRYEQYF.

This clonotype was counted many times. CDR3 in DNA: TGTGCCAGCAGTGAGCGGGAACAAGAGACCCAGTACTTC. Amino acids: CASSEREQETQYF. The chain uses TRBV6-4 and TRBJ2-5, with a weak D call TRBD2 (6 bases). Trimming shortened V by 3 bases and J by 2 bases, and 7 bases separated the two germline ends. This CDR3 has 13 residues. Germline CDR1 reads MRHNA; CDR2 reads SNTAGT.

Many counts were recorded for this clonotype. This chain connects TRBV10-3 to TRBJ2-1; 8 nucleotides line up with TRBD1. This CDR3 spans 12 amino acids. After removal of 6 bases from V and 8 bases from J, the junction contained 3 bases not matched to a gene. Germline-derived CDR1 and CDR2 are ENHRY and SYGVKD. CDR3 region: CAISPDRDEQFF. The CDR3 bases are TGTGCCATCAGCCCGGACAGGGATGAGCAGTTCTTC.

This clonotype was seen a handful of times. The CDR3: CASSSHGGSYGYTF. Here the CDR3 DNA reads TGTGCCAGCAGTTCCCATGGAGGGTCCTATGGCTACACCTTC. The chain carries TRBV12-3 or TRBV12-4 and TRBJ1-2; D unresolved. Trimming removed 4 bases from V and 4 bases from J, with 13 bases in between. The CDR3 has 14 amino acids.

The chain is built from TRBV3-1 and TRBJ2-2, with D hard to call. The V gene lost 8 bases and the J gene lost 5 bases, with 12 bases spanning the gap. This CDR3 is 13 amino acids long. The germline CDR1 and CDR2 sequences are LGHDT and YNNKEL (reference sequence). The CDR3 coding sequence is TGTGCCAGCCGAGCACTTAGGACCGGGGAGCTGTTTTTT. This sequence encodes CASRALRTGELFF. Based on the CDR3 plus reference TRBV3-1 and TRBJ2-2, the full variable domain is DTAVSQTPKYLVTQMGNDKSIKCEQNLGHDTMYWYKQDSKKFLKIMFSYNNKELIINETVPNRFSPKSPDKAHLNLHINSLELGDSAVYFCASRALRTGELFFGEGSRLTVL.

This chain joins TRBV25-1 and TRBJ2-1; TRBD1 aligns across 8 bases. The germline gives CDR1 MGHDK, CDR2 SYGVNS. The CDR3 runs 17 residues. Trimming at V came to 1 base and at J to 7 bases, leaving 12 bases not matched to a gene. Here the CDR3 reads CASSEWGGTGGGNEQFF. As DNA, the CDR3 is TGTGCCAGCAGTGAATGGGGTGGGACAGGAGGGGGGAATGAGCAGTTCTTC.

The sample holds a few counts of this clonotype. V and J are TRBV12-3 or TRBV12-4 and TRBJ1-2; possibly TRBD1 for D (6 bases). V was clipped by 9 bases and J by 4 bases, with 15 bases between them. The CDR3 consists of 13 residues. CDR3 loop: CASRRGGTYGYTF. The CDR3 nucleotides read TGTGCCAGTCGGAGGGGGGGAACCTATGGCTACACCTTC.

In regard to this clonotype: The CDR3 does not close with the conserved phenylalanine or tryptophan, likely indicating a read error. The chain links TRBV5-4 to TRBJ2-1; 9 nucleotides line up with TRBD2. Germline V CDR1 and CDR2: SGHNT, YYREEE (reference sequence). V shed 5 bases and J 5 bases; nucleotides not matched to a gene: 5. The CDR3 runs 14 residues. The CDR3 loop reads CASRLTSGDNEQFV. The CDR3 coding sequence is TGTGCCAGCAGGTTGACTAGCGGTGACAATGAGCAGTTCGTC.

The chain combines TRBV20-1 with TRBJ2-7, with 10 bases matching TRBD1. Germline values: CDR1 DFQATT, CDR2 SNEGSKA (reference sequence). Trimming cost V 4 bases and J 5 bases; bases outside gene matches: 8. The CDR3 is made up of 14 amino acids. In DNA, the CDR3 is TGCAGTGCTACCGGGGGACAGGGGTTACACGAGCAGTACTTC. This gives the protein CSATGGQGLHEQYF.

V usage is TRBV6-2 or TRBV6-3 and J usage is TRBJ1-5; D is ambiguous. From germline, CDR1 is MNHEY and CDR2 SVGEGT. V lost 2 bases, J lost 7 bases, and 9 bases lay in between. There are 13 residues in the CDR3. The CDR3 DNA reads TGTGCCAGCAGTTACGAGGAAGGACAGCCCCAGCATTTT. Protein product: CASSYEEGQPQHF.

This chain joins TRBV7-2 and TRBJ1-1, with unresolved D. The germline V gene encodes CDR1 SGHTA and CDR2 FQGNSA. This CDR3 has 12 residues. V was trimmed by 2 bases and J by 4 bases, leaving 5 bases between them. The CDR3 region is CASSLWSTEAFF. Here the CDR3 DNA reads TGTGCCAGCAGCTTATGGTCCACTGAAGCTTTCTTT.

The chain employs TRBV20-1 and TRBJ2-5, with 8 bases fitting TRBD2. Germline lookup yields CDR1 DFQATT and CDR2 SNEGSKA (reference sequence). Trimming at V came to 4 bases and at J to 9 bases, leaving 13 bases not matched to a gene. The CDR3 is 14 residues long. The CDR3 DNA reads TGCAGTGCTACTCTAGCGGGTCTCCCGGGGGCCCAGTACTTC. Translation gives CSATLAGLPGAQYF.

This clonotype was found a few times. The chain carries TRBV27 and TRBJ2-1, with D perhaps matching TRBD1 or TRBD2 (5 bases each). The CDR3 has 14 amino acids. Trimming took off 7 bases at V and 1 base at J, with 11 bases between the two ends. The germline CDR1 and CDR2 sequences are MNHEY and SMNVEV (reference sequence). CDR3 nucleotides: TGTGCCAGCACAGGGAGAGGGTCCTACAATGAGCAGTTCTTC. This sequence encodes CASTGRGSYNEQFF.

The sample holds one count of this clonotype. One base away lies a much larger clone, so this may be a sequencing read error. The J gene is TRBJ2-3, the V gene TRBV7-9; D call uncertain. The V gene's germline CDR1 is SEHNR and CDR2 FQNEAQ (reference sequence). The CDR3 contains 13 residues. CDR3 residues: CASSLAYTDAQYF. CDR3 nucleotides: TGTGCCAGCAGCTTAGCCTACACAGATGCGCAGTATTTT.

This chain joins TRBV6-2 or TRBV6-3 and TRBJ1-5; 10 bases agree with TRBD1. CDR3 size: 15 residues. V dropped 6 bases and J dropped 6; count of bases not matched to a gene: 8. The germline V gene encodes CDR1 MNHEY and CDR2 SVGEGT. CDR3 sequence reads: CASSRDRGYVQPQHF. Written as DNA, the CDR3 is TGTGCCAGCAGCCGGGACAGGGGCTATGTTCAGCCCCAGCATTTT.

The chain combines TRBV3-1 with TRBJ2-4, with 8 bases identical to TRBD1. The CDR3 runs to 18 residues. With 5 bases clipped from V and 1 base from J, the junction kept 13 bases outside the gene matches. Germline assignment: CDR1 LGHDT and CDR2 YNNKEL (reference sequence). The CDR3: CASSRRLQGAWAKNIQYF. The CDR3 DNA reads as TGTGCCAGCAGCAGAAGACTCCAGGGGGCGTGGGCCAAAAACATTCAGTACTTC. The whole variable domain, remainder taken from reference TRBV3-1 and TRBJ2-4, is DTAVSQTPKYLVTQMGNDKSIKCEQNLGHDTMYWYKQDSKKFLKIMFSYNNKELIINETVPNRFSPKSPDKAHLNLHINSLELGDSAVYFCASSRRLQGAWAKNIQYFGAGTRLSVL.

This clonotype turned up a few times. The chain carries TRBV9 and TRBJ2-3; TRBD2 agrees at 7 bases. The germline gives CDR1 SGDLS, CDR2 YYNGEE. The CDR3 has 16 residues. The ends lost 4 bases at V and 3 bases at J; junction bases unmatched: 11. CDR3 nucleotide sequence: TGTGCCAGCAGCACCAGCGGGCTAGCGGCAACAGATACGCAGTATTTT. It is translated as CASSTSGLAATDTQYF.

This clonotype was recorded at least ten times. The chain joins TRBV6-5 to TRBJ2-7; 11 positions agree with TRBD2. Trimming cost V 2 bases and J 4 bases; bases outside gene matches: 7. The V gene's germline CDR1 is MNHEY and CDR2 SVGAGI. The CDR3 has 16 amino acids. CDR3 protein: CASSYLTSGRKYEQYF. The CDR3 DNA is TGTGCCAGCAGTTACCTCACTAGCGGGAGAAAGTACGAGCAGTACTTC.

The V gene is TRBV29-1, the J gene TRBJ2-5; tentative D call: TRBD2 (6 bases). The J call is uncertain, as TRBJ2-7 better fits the DNA end. The CDR3 is 16 amino acids. The germline V gene has CDR1 SQVTM and CDR2 ANQGSEA. The CDR3 loop reads CSVEDPLAPRAYEQYF. The DNA of the CDR3 is TGCAGCGTTGAAGACCCACTAGCCCCACGGGCCTACGAGCAGTACTTC.

This clonotype appeared a few times. The chain employs TRBV7-2 and TRBJ2-7, with 9 bases identical to TRBD2. The CDR3 consists of 16 residues. The V segment lost 2 bases and the J segment 3 bases; nucleotides outside the gene matches: 8. Germline assignment: CDR1 SGHTA and CDR2 FQGNSA. CDR3 nucleotides: TGTGCCAGCAGCTTACCTCGGGCTAGCGGGAACTACGAGCAGTACTTC. Its protein product is CASSLPRASGNYEQYF.

Only a few counts were recorded for this clonotype. The chain employs TRBV20-1 and TRBJ2-5, with 13 bases that match TRBD2. This CDR3 is built from 14 residues. J gave up 11 bases and V 5 bases, and 11 bases lay outside the gene matches. CDR1 DFQATT and CDR2 SNEGSKA come from the germline V gene (reference sequence). The CDR3 region is CSAQSGTSGIPQYF. The CDR3 nucleotides read TGCAGTGCTCAGAGTGGGACTAGCGGGATTCCGCAGTACTTC.

The chain has TRBV18 and TRBJ1-1, with D uncertain. From germline, CDR1 is KGHSH and CDR2 LQKENI. V lost 2 bases to trimming and J lost 0 bases, with 10 bases between them. This CDR3 comprises 15 residues. CDR3 coding DNA: TGTGCCAGCTCACCAATTCTGGCGGTGAACACTGAAGCTTTCTTT. Translation gives CASSPILAVNTEAFF.

This clonotype was observed a few times. The chain is built from TRBV4-3 and TRBJ1-1, with 8 bases fitting TRBD1. The germline gives CDR1 LGHNA, CDR2 YSLEER. The trim removed 1 base at V and 3 bases at J, leaving 7 bases unmatched. This CDR3 comprises 16 residues. The CDR3 DNA sequence: TGCGCCAGCAGCCAAGTCTACAGGGGGAAGGACACTGAAGCTTTCTTT. It yields the protein CASSQVYRGKDTEAFF.